The present T cell receptor beta chain was sequenced within a study of control samples from healthy donors and cancer patients. The CDR3 is 14 residues long. CDR1 is SGHRS, CDR2 YFSETQ, per germline. The ends were cut back, 0 bases at V and 6 bases at J, with 7 bases in the middle. TCRdb's table, derived via immunoSEQ multiplex PCR, lists solely in-frame clones and lacks some. Found here are 100,000 to 150,000 clones, approximately 94% of them singletons; the top ten hold under 2%. Source material: PBMCs. The origin of this receptor is a man in his fifties with head and neck cancer. The V call is TRBV5-1, the J call TRBJ1-6, with D perhaps TRBD1 (5 bases). CDR3 sequence (DNA): TGCGCCAGCAGCTTGGGGGACCTTAATTCACCCCTCCACTTT. Protein product: CASSLGDLNSPLHF.